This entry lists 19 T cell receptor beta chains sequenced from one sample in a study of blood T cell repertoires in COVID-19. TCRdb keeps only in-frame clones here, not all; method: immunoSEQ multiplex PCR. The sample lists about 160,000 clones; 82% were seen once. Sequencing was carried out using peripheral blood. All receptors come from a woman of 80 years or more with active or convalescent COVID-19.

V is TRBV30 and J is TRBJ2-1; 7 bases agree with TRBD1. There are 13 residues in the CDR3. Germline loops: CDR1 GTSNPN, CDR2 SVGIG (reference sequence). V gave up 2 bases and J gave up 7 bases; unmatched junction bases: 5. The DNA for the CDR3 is TGTGCCTGGAGTCGGCAGGGGGTAAATGAGCAGTTCTTC. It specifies CAWSRQGVNEQFF.

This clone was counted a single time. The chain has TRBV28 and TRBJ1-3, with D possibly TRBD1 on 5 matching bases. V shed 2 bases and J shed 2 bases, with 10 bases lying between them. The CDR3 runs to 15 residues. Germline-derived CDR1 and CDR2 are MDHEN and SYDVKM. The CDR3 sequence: CASSLGGKTGNTIYF. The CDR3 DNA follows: TGTGCCAGCAGTTTAGGGGGGAAGACTGGAAACACCATATATTTT. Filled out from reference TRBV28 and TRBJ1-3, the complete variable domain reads DVKVTQSSRYLVKRTGEKVFLECVQDMDHENMFWYRQDPGLGLRLIYFSYDVKMKEKGDIPEGYSVSREKKERFSLILESASTNQTSMYLCASSLGGKTGNTIYFGEGSWLTVV.

The CDR3 loop is CSVEGRDRAYNEQFF. The CDR3 nucleotides are TGCAGCGTTGAAGGCCGGGACAGGGCCTACAATGAGCAGTTCTTC. The chain combines TRBV29-1 with TRBJ2-1; 9 bases agree with TRBD1. The germline V gene has CDR1 SQVTM and CDR2 ANQGSEA. This CDR3 contains 15 residues. After removal of 1 base from V and 2 bases from J, the junction contained 3 bases not matched to a gene.

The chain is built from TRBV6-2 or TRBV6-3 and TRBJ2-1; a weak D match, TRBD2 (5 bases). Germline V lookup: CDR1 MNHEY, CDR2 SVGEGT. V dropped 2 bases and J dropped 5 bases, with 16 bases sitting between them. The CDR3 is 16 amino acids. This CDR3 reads CASSYTTRMAHNEQFF. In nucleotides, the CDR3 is TGTGCCAGCAGTTACACTACTAGAATGGCCCACAATGAGCAGTTCTTC.

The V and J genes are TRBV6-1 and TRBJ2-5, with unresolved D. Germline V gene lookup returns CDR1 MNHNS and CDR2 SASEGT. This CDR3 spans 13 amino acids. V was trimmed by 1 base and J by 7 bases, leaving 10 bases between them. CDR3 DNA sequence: TGTGCCAGCAGTGAAGGGAATCTAGGGACCCAGTACTTC. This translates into CASSEGNLGTQYF.

The CDR3 region has the DNA TGTGCCAGCAGTTTCCACTCACAGGGTCCCTATGGCTACACCTTC. Translating it yields CASSFHSQGPYGYTF. The chain links TRBV6-5 to TRBJ1-2; D may be TRBD1 (6 bases). Germline assignment: CDR1 MNHEY and CDR2 SVGAGI. The CDR3 has 15 amino acids. Trimming removed 4 bases at V and 4 bases at J, with 16 bases between.

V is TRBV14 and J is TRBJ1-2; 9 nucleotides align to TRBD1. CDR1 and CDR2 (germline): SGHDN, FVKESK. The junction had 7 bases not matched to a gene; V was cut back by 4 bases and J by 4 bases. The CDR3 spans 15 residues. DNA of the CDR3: TGTGCCAGCAGCCTGCCGGGACAGGGAGCCTATGGCTACACCTTC. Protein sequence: CASSLPGQGAYGYTF.

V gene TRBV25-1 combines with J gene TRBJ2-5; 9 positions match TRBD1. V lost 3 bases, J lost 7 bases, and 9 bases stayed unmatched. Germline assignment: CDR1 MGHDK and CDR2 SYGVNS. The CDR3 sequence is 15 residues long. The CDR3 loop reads CASSEAGQGKGTQYF. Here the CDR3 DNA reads TGTGCCAGCAGTGAGGCGGGACAGGGTAAAGGGACCCAGTACTTC.

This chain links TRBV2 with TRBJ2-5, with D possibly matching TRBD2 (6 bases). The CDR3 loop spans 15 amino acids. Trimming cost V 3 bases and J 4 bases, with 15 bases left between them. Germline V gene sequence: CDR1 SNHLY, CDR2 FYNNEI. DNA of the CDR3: TGTGCCAGCAGTGAGGACGGGAGTTTGCGAGAGACCCAGTACTTC. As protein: CASSEDGSLRETQYF.

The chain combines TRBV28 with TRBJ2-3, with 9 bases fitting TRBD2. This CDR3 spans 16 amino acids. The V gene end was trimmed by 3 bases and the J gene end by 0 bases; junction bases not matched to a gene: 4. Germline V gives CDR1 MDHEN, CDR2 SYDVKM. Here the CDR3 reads CASSFASGASTDTQYF. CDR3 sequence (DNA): TGTGCCAGCAGTTTCGCTAGCGGGGCTAGCACAGATACGCAGTATTTT. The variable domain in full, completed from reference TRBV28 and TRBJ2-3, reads DVKVTQSSRYLVKRTGEKVFLECVQDMDHENMFWYRQDPGLGLRLIYFSYDVKMKEKGDIPEGYSVSREKKERFSLILESASTNQTSMYLCASSFASGASTDTQYFGPGTRLTVL.

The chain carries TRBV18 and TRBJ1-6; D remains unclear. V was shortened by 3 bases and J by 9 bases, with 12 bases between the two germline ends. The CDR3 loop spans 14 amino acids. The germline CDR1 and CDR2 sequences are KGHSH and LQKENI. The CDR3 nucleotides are TGTGCCAGCTCACCCGAGACAAACTTTTCACCCCTCCACTTT. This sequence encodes CASSPETNFSPLHF.

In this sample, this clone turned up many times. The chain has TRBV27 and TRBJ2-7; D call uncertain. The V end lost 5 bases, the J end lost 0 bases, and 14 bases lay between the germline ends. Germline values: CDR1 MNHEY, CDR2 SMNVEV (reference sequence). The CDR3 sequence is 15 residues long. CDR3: CASSPAGSYSYEQYF. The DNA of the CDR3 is TGTGCCAGCAGTCCCGCAGGTTCTTACTCCTACGAGCAGTACTTC.

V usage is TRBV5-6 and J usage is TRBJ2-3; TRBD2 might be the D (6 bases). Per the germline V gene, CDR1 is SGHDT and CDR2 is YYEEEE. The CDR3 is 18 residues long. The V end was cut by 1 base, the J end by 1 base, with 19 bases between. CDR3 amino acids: CASSLRRDRLSRTDTQYF. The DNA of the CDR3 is TGTGCCAGCAGCTTGAGGCGGGATCGACTCTCACGCACAGATACGCAGTATTTT.

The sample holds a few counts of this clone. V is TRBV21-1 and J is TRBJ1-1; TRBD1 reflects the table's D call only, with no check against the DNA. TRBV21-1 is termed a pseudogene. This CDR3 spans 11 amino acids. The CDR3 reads CASTGTPKAFF. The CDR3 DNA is TGTGCCAGCACCGGGACACCTAAAGCTTTCTTT.

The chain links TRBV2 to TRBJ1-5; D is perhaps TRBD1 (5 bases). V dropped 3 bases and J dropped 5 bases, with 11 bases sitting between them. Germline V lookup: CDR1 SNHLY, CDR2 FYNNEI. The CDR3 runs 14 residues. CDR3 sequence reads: CASSDDSWYQPQHF. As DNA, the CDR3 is TGTGCCAGCAGTGACGACAGTTGGTATCAGCCCCAGCATTTT.

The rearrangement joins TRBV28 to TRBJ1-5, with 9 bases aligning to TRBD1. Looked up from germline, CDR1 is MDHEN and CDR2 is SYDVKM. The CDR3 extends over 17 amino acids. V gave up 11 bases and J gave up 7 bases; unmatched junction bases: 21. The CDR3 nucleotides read TGTGCCTCACAGACCCGGACAGGGGCCGCTATGGGCCAGCCCCAGCATTTT. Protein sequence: CASQTRTGAAMGQPQHF.

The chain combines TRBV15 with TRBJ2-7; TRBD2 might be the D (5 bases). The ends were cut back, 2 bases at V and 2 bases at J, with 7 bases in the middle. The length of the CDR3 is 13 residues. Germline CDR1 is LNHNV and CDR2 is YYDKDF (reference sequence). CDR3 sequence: CATSRLAPYEQYF. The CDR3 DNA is TGTGCCACCAGCAGACTAGCCCCCTACGAGCAGTACTTC.

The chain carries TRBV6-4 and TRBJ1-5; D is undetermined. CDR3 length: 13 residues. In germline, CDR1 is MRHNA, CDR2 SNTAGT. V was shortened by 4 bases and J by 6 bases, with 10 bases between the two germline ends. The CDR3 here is CASSVEEAQPQHF. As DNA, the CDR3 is TGTGCCAGCAGTGTCGAGGAGGCTCAGCCCCAGCATTTT.

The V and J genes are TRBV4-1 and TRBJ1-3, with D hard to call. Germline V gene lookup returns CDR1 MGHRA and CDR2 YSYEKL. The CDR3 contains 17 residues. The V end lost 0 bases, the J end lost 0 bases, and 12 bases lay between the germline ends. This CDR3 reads CASSQDRPESSGNTIYF. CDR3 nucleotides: TGCGCCAGCAGCCAAGATCGGCCGGAGAGCTCTGGAAACACCATATATTTT.